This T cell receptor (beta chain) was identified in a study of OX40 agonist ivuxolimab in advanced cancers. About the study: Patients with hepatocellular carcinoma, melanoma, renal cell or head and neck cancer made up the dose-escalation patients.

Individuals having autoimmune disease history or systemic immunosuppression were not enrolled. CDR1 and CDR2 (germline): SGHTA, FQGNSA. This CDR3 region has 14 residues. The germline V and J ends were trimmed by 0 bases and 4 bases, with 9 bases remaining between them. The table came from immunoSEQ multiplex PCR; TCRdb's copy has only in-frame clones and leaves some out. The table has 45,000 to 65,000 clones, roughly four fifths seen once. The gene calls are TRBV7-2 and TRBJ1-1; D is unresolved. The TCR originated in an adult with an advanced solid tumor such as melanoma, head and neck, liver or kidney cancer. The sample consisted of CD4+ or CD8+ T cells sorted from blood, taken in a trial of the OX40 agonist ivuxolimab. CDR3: CASSLAGLSTEAFF. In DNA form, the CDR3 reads TGTGCCAGCAGCTTAGCAGGGTTAAGCACTGAAGCTTTCTTT.